Following are 10 T cell receptor beta chains from one sample sequenced in a study of glioma-infiltrating T cells. TCR alpha and beta CDR3 regions were amplified from RNA using iRepertoire nested multiplex PCR. MiXCR, applied by TCRdb to the multiplex PCR reads, yields one record per CDR3 protein. The sample contains about 93,000 distinct CDR3 sequences, around 37% of which appear only once. The sample consisted of glioma tissue, nonneoplastic brain tissue, or PBMCs (not recorded which). These TCRs come from a human donor with low-grade glioma or glioblastoma, undergoing nonglioma brain surgery, or in good health (not recorded which).

Only one count was recorded for this clonotype. CDR3 sequence: CANRPGHDTEAFF. In DNA, the CDR3 is TGTGCCAACAGACCTGGACACGACACTGAAGCTTTCTTT. V is TRBV6-5 and J is TRBJ1-1; tentative D call: TRBD1 (5 bases). CDR3 size: 13 residues. V shed 10 bases and J shed 3 bases, with 15 bases lying between them. CDR1 and CDR2 (germline): MNHEY, SVGAGI.

CDR3 sequence: CASSLGGAGSGSLHNEQFF. CDR3 DNA: TGTGCCAGCAGTTTAGGGGGTGCAGGGAGCGGGAGTCTCCACAATGAGCAGTTCTTC. V usage is TRBV28 and J usage is TRBJ2-1; TRBD2 agrees at 8 bases. Germline V gene data show CDR1 as MDHEN and CDR2 as SYDVKM. The ends lost 2 bases at V and 5 bases at J; junction bases unmatched: 17. This CDR3 contains 19 residues.

This CDR3 is CASSLQGPKLYEQYF. Here the CDR3 DNA reads TGTGCCAGCAGCTTGCAGGGGCCGAAGCTCTACGAGCAGTACTTC. The chain is built from TRBV5-6 and TRBJ2-7; the D gene is possibly TRBD1 (6 bases). The V gene's germline CDR1 is SGHDT and CDR2 YYEEEE. V was trimmed by 1 base and J by 3 bases, leaving 14 bases between them. There are 15 residues in the CDR3.

As concerns this clonotype: This CDR3 fails to terminate in the conserved phenylalanine or tryptophan, so it likely reflects a read error. The chain has TRBV6-2 or TRBV6-3 and TRBJ2-3, with D unresolved. The CDR3 sequence is 11 residues long. The V end was cut by 5 bases, the J end by 9 bases, with 9 bases between. Germline loops: CDR1 MNHEY, CDR2 SVGEGT. The CDR3 loop reads CASSQLRTQYL. The CDR3 nucleotides read TGTGCCAGCAGTCAATTGCGGACGCAGTATCTT.

This clonotype appeared many times. This chain links TRBV20-1 with TRBJ2-7; D remains ambiguous. Germline CDR1 and CDR2: DFQATT and SNEGSKA (reference sequence). This CDR3 is built from 15 residues. The V end was cut by 0 bases, the J end by 0 bases, with 12 bases between. The CDR3 DNA follows: TGCAGTGCTAGAGATCTGGCGGTGAGCTCCTACGAGCAGTACTTC. Protein product: CSARDLAVSSYEQYF.

This chain uses TRBV20-1 with TRBJ2-1; the match to TRBD2 covers 11 bases. The trim removed 5 bases at V and 6 bases at J, leaving 6 bases unmatched. This CDR3 spans 14 amino acids. Germline values: CDR1 DFQATT, CDR2 SNEGSKA (reference sequence). In DNA form, the CDR3 reads TGCAGTGCTCTTAGCGGGGGGGAGTCCAATGAGCAGTTCTTC. It is translated as CSALSGGESNEQFF.

This clonotype was counted a single time. The junction differs from germline at one of its ends, possibly a read error. The V call is TRBV5-1, the J call TRBJ1-1; TRBD1 might be the D (6 bases). The length of the CDR3 is 13 residues. The germline V gene has CDR1 SGHRS and CDR2 YFSETQ. Here the CDR3 DNA reads TGCGACATCAGAAGGGGGGGGAACCCTGAAGATTTCTTT. Translating it yields CDIRRGGNPEDFF.

This clonotype was counted many times. V gene TRBV20-1 combines with J gene TRBJ2-2, with 8 positions matching TRBD2. V shed 1 base and J 7 bases; nucleotides not matched to a gene: 23. Germline CDR1 DFQATT, CDR2 SNEGSKA (reference sequence). The CDR3 consists of 20 residues. CDR3 nucleotides: TGCAGTGCTAGAGTTCAACCGCGCCAGTCCAGCGGGAGAGGTAGCGGGGAGCTGTTTTTT. It yields the protein CSARVQPRQSSGRGSGELFF.

This clonotype was counted at least ten times. The chain has TRBV19 and TRBJ1-1; 7 nucleotides agree with TRBD1. This CDR3 has 16 amino acids. The V and J ends lost 3 bases and 0 bases, in that order; junction bases with no gene match: 7. CDR1 and CDR2 from the germline V gene are LNHDA and SQIVND (reference sequence). The CDR3 DNA reads TGTGCCAGTAGTATTACGGGACAGAACATGAACACTGAAGCTTTCTTT. Amino acid sequence: CASSITGQNMNTEAFF.

The chain carries TRBV12-5 and TRBJ2-1; TRBD2 matches at 8 bases. The CDR3 is made up of 14 amino acids. The germline gives CDR1 LGHNT, CDR2 FRNRAP. The V gene end was trimmed by 6 bases and the J gene end by 6 bases; junction bases not matched to a gene: 7. In nucleotides, the CDR3 is TGTGCTAGTGGCAGTAGCGGGACGGGCAATGAGCAGTTCTTC. This translates into CASGSSGTGNEQFF.